These 27 T cell receptor beta chains share one sample of origin, sequenced in a study of blood T cell repertoires in COVID-19. Sequencing was performed with immunoSEQ multiplex PCR; in TCRdb, only in-frame clones are kept and a portion is missing. The data show 110,000 or so clones, about four fifths seen once. The sequencing sample was made of peripheral blood. Receptor source: a human donor in a cohort sampled during active COVID-19.

The chain is built from TRBV13 and TRBJ1-3; unclear D gene. Germline V gives CDR1 PRHDT, CDR2 FYEKMQ (reference sequence). Trimming took off 1 base at V and 5 bases at J, with 6 bases between the two ends. This CDR3 has 13 residues. The CDR3 DNA sequence: TGTGCCAGCAGCTTAGACAGTCGAAACACCATATATTTT. This sequence encodes CASSLDSRNTIYF. The complete variable domain, with remaining parts taken from reference TRBV13 and TRBJ1-3, reads AAGVIQSPRHLIKEKRETATLKCYPIPRHDTVYWYQQGPGQDPQFLISFYEKMQSDKGSIPDRFSAQQFSDYHSELNMSSLELGDSALYFCASSLDSRNTIYFGEGSWLTVV.

This rearrangement joins TRBV3-1 (or the pseudogene TRBV3-2) to TRBJ1-3; D ambiguous. CDR1 is LGHDT and CDR2 is YNNKEL in the germline V gene (reference sequence). Trimming took 4 bases from V and 2 from J, leaving 12 bases between them. The CDR3 is 15 residues long. This CDR3 reads CASSPPGVTGNTIYF. Here the CDR3 DNA reads TGTGCCAGCAGCCCCCCCGGAGTTACTGGAAACACCATATATTTT.

The chain carries TRBV7-2 and TRBJ1-2; D not resolved. Trimming shortened V by 10 bases and J by 6 bases, and 21 bases separated the two germline ends. The CDR3 loop spans 14 amino acids. The germline V gene has CDR1 SGHTA and CDR2 FQGNSA. The CDR3 region has the DNA TGTGCCATTTCCCTCCCGGGTCCCGGGGATGGCTACACCTTC. This gives the protein CAISLPGPGDGYTF.

This chain joins TRBV6-1 and TRBJ2-5; 12 nucleotides align to TRBD2. The CDR3 contains 16 residues. Germline lookup yields CDR1 MNHNS and CDR2 SASEGT. Germline trimming cut 4 bases from V and 4 bases from J; bases unmatched to any gene: 7. The CDR3 DNA sequence: TGTGCCAGCAGTGGTCCTAGCGGGGGGGCCGGAGAGACCCAGTACTTC. This codes for CASSGPSGGAGETQYF.

This chain connects TRBV9 to TRBJ2-3; weak D call: TRBD1 (6 bases). V lost 4 bases, J lost 3 bases, and 15 bases lay in between. This CDR3 contains 15 residues. Germline CDR1 is SGDLS and CDR2 is YYNGEE. The CDR3 DNA reads as TGTGCCAGCAGCACAGGGTTTGAGGAGACAGATACGCAGTATTTT. Encoded protein: CASSTGFEETDTQYF.

CDR3 in DNA: TGCGCCAGCAGTCAATGGCCAGGTGAGAGCAATCAGCCCCAGCATTTT. Protein product: CASSQWPGESNQPQHF. This sequence joins TRBV23-1 and TRBJ1-5; D is undetermined. TRBV23-1 is recorded as an ORF, its role being uncertain. The CDR3 consists of 16 residues. V shed 1 base and J shed 1 base, with 11 bases lying between them.

The chain is built from TRBV6-2 or TRBV6-3 and TRBJ1-1; TRBD1 is a possible D gene (5 bases). The germline gives CDR1 MNHEY, CDR2 SVGEGT. The CDR3 length is 14 residues. The germline V and J ends were trimmed by 0 bases and 4 bases, with 9 bases remaining between them. The CDR3 DNA reads TGTGCCAGCAGTTACTCTTTGGGGCTCACTGAAGCTTTCTTT. Translation: CASSYSLGLTEAFF.

This clone was seen only a few times. The chain uses TRBV5-1 and TRBJ1-2, with 7 positions matching TRBD1. There are 16 residues in the CDR3. Germline CDR1 is SGHRS and CDR2 is YFSETQ. The V gene end was trimmed by 3 bases and the J gene end by 7 bases; junction bases not matched to a gene: 15. CDR3 region: CASSWTGGTKVSGYTF. The DNA of the CDR3 is TGCGCCAGCAGCTGGACAGGAGGGACAAAAGTGAGTGGCTACACCTTC.

The chain employs TRBV28 and TRBJ2-1; TRBD2 agrees at 14 bases. Germline V gene sequence: CDR1 MDHEN, CDR2 SYDVKM. The CDR3 is 16 residues long. The trim removed 5 bases at V and 5 bases at J, leaving 5 bases unmatched. The CDR3 loop is CASSRPTSGRDNEQFF. In DNA form, the CDR3 reads TGTGCCAGCAGTCGTCCGACTAGCGGGAGGGACAATGAGCAGTTCTTC. The full variable domain, its missing parts supplied by reference TRBV28 and TRBJ2-1, is DVKVTQSSRYLVKRTGEKVFLECVQDMDHENMFWYRQDPGLGLRLIYFSYDVKMKEKGDIPEGYSVSREKKERFSLILESASTNQTSMYLCASSRPTSGRDNEQFFGPGTRLTVL.

The chain carries TRBV13 and TRBJ1-2; 8 bases align to TRBD1. With 5 bases clipped from V and 7 bases from J, the junction kept 6 bases outside the gene matches. Germline CDR1 is PRHDT and CDR2 is FYEKMQ (reference sequence). The CDR3 extends over 13 amino acids. CDR3 protein: CASSPGQGPGYTF. The CDR3 DNA reads TGTGCCAGCAGCCCCGGACAGGGCCCTGGCTACACCTTC.

This chain connects TRBV19 to TRBJ2-1, with 9 bases matching TRBD1. The CDR3 loop spans 16 amino acids. Germline values: CDR1 LNHDA, CDR2 SQIVND (reference sequence). Germline trimming cut 3 bases from V and 3 bases from J; bases unmatched to any gene: 6. DNA for the CDR3: TGTGCCAGTAGTATTAATGGACAGGGGATCTACAATGAGCAGTTCTTC. Translating it yields CASSINGQGIYNEQFF.

The V call is TRBV7-9, the J call TRBJ1-2; 7 positions match TRBD1. The CDR3 length is 16 residues. In germline, CDR1 is SEHNR, CDR2 FQNEAQ (reference sequence). V shed 2 bases and J 0 bases; nucleotides not matched to a gene: 6. The CDR3 loop reads CASSLLVQGANYGYTF. The CDR3 bases are TGTGCCAGCAGCTTACTCGTTCAGGGGGCTAACTATGGCTACACCTTC.

This clone was counted between two and nine times. This CDR3 reads CASSPHGGYNEQFF. In DNA form, the CDR3 reads TGTGCCAGCAGCCCCCACGGGGGCTACAATGAGCAGTTCTTC. The chain links TRBV7-9 to TRBJ2-1; TRBD2 might be the D (6 bases). Germline V lookup: CDR1 SEHNR, CDR2 FQNEAQ (reference sequence). The CDR3 has 14 residues. V was shortened by 5 bases and J by 3 bases, with 11 bases between the two germline ends.

The CDR3 region has the DNA TGTGCCAGCAGTCCGCAGCAGGGGAACTATGGCTACACCTTC. Its translation is CASSPQQGNYGYTF. The chain employs TRBV27 and TRBJ1-2, with a tentative D call TRBD1 (6 bases). The CDR3 has 14 amino acids. The V gene lost 5 bases and the J gene lost 2 bases, with 12 bases spanning the gap. Germline loops: CDR1 MNHEY, CDR2 SMNVEV (reference sequence).

The table lists this clone with a count of one. This chain joins TRBV7-8 and TRBJ2-5, with a possible D match to TRBD2 (5 bases). CDR1 is SGHVS, CDR2 FQNEAQ, per germline. CDR3 length equals 14 residues. With 6 bases removed from V and 1 base from J, the gap between germline ends came to 12 bases. Here the CDR3 DNA reads TGTGCCAGCAGACCACTAGGAATCCAAGAGACCCAGTACTTC. Protein: CASRPLGIQETQYF.

DNA of the CDR3: TGTGCCAGCAGTTTCGTTGACAGAACTAATGAAAAACTGTTTTTT. This gives the protein CASSFVDRTNEKLFF. The rearrangement links TRBV6-6 to TRBJ1-4; D possibly corresponds to TRBD1 (5 bases). The germline V gene has CDR1 MNHNY and CDR2 SVGAGI (reference sequence). Trimming left V 4 bases short and J 1 base short, with 10 bases between. The length of the CDR3 is 15 residues.

Only a few counts were recorded for this clone. The chain joins TRBV7-9 to TRBJ1-5, with TRBD1 identical over 9 bases. The CDR3 loop spans 15 amino acids. Germline V gives CDR1 SEHNR, CDR2 FQNEAQ (reference sequence). V shed 5 bases and J 4 bases; nucleotides not matched to a gene: 6. The CDR3 reads CASSTDRGPNQPQHF. The CDR3 region has the DNA TGTGCCAGCAGCACGGACAGGGGACCGAATCAGCCCCAGCATTTT. The full variable domain, its missing parts supplied by reference TRBV7-9 and TRBJ1-5, is DTGVSQNPRHKITKRGQNVTFRCDPISEHNRLYWYRQTLGQGPEFLTYFQNEAQLEKSRLLSDRFSAERPKGSFSTLEIQRTEQGDSAMYLCASSTDRGPNQPQHFGDGTRLSIL.

The rearrangement uses TRBV29-1 and TRBJ2-6; D unresolved. Trimming removed 4 bases at V and 2 bases at J, with 6 bases between. The CDR3 covers 13 residues. Germline CDR1 and CDR2: SQVTM and ANQGSEA. CDR3 residues: CSVAVPGANVLTF. For the CDR3, the DNA is TGCAGCGTTGCGGTCCCTGGGGCCAACGTCCTGACTTTC.

This clone was observed a handful of times. V usage is TRBV4-2 and J usage is TRBJ1-6; 10 bases are shared with TRBD1. The CDR3 loop spans 15 amino acids. The ends lost 5 bases at V and 7 bases at J; junction bases unmatched: 5. Germline values: CDR1 LGHNA, CDR2 YNFKEQ. This CDR3 reads CASSTRQGANSPLHF. The CDR3 nucleotides read TGTGCCAGCAGCACACGACAGGGGGCGAATTCACCCCTCCACTTT.

Concerning this clone itself: It is unclear where the CDR3 begins or ends on the DNA, so no DNA is shown, and the CDR3 is as TCRdb lists it. This chain links TRBV28 with TRBJ1-4. CDR1 and CDR2 (germline): MDHEN, SYDVKM. Counting both end residues, the CDR3 totals 14 amino acids. CDR3 amino acids: CASSSSARGEKLFF.

The chain is built from TRBV11-3 and TRBJ2-1, with D maybe TRBD2 (6 bases). Germline assignment: CDR1 SGHNT and CDR2 YENEEA. This CDR3 region has 12 residues. Trimming removed 6 bases from V and 10 bases from J, with 13 bases in between. This chain's CDR3 is CASSRGRREQFF. The DNA for the CDR3 is TGTGCCAGCAGTCGGGGGAGGCGAGAGCAGTTCTTC. The variable domain in full, with the rest retrieved from reference TRBV11-3 and TRBJ2-1, is EAGVVQSPRYKIIEKKQPVAFWCNPISGHNTLYWYLQNLGQGPELLIRYENEEAVDDSQLPKDRFSAERLKGVDSTLKIQPAELGDSAVYLCASSRGRREQFFGPGTRLTVL.

This clone was recorded once. The gene calls are TRBV7-3 and TRBJ1-3, with a possible D match to TRBD1 (5 bases). The CDR3 has 15 residues. Trimming left V 1 base short and J 2 bases short, with 9 bases between. Germline V lookup: CDR1 SGHTA, CDR2 FQGTGA. The CDR3 DNA follows: TGTGCCAGCAGCTTAAACTCAGGGACTGGAAACACCATATATTTT. Protein: CASSLNSGTGNTIYF.

This chain joins TRBV9 and TRBJ2-5; 8 bases align to TRBD2. The ends lost 3 bases at V and 3 bases at J; junction bases unmatched: 7. The CDR3 contains 15 residues. Germline V gives CDR1 SGDLS, CDR2 YYNGEE. The CDR3 DNA sequence: TGTGCCAGCAGCGGGGGACTAGGCAGGGAAGAGACCCAGTACTTC. The encoded protein is CASSGGLGREETQYF.

V gene TRBV6-5 combines with J gene TRBJ1-1; a possible D gene is TRBD1 (5 bases). The CDR3 loop spans 14 amino acids. Germline-derived CDR1 and CDR2 are MNHEY and SVGAGI. Trimming shortened V by 4 bases and J by 7 bases, and 16 bases separated the two germline ends. The DNA of the CDR3 is TGTGCCAGCAGTTTCCCCCCAGGGAATAGTGAAGCTTTCTTT. Encoded protein: CASSFPPGNSEAFF.

This chain connects TRBV7-2 to TRBJ2-7; 12 bases match TRBD2. Trimming cost V 1 base and J 2 bases; bases outside gene matches: 3. This CDR3 contains 16 residues. Looked up from germline, CDR1 is SGHTA and CDR2 is FQGNSA. CDR3 loop: CASSLGLAGATYEQYF. The CDR3 DNA sequence: TGTGCCAGCAGCTTAGGACTAGCGGGGGCCACCTACGAGCAGTACTTC.

V usage is TRBV28 and J usage is TRBJ2-7; TRBD2 agrees at 8 bases. Trimming removed 4 bases from V and 6 bases from J; junction bases left unmatched: 11. Germline V gene lookup returns CDR1 MDHEN and CDR2 SYDVKM. This CDR3 region has 15 residues. CDR3 sequence: CASSSHGAGGSEQYF. The CDR3 DNA follows: TGTGCCAGCAGTTCACACGGGGCGGGAGGTAGCGAGCAGTACTTC.

This clone came up a few times. The chain joins TRBV7-9 to TRBJ2-7, with TRBD1 matching over 9 bases. The V and J ends lost 5 bases and 3 bases, in that order; junction bases with no gene match: 8. Germline V gene lookup returns CDR1 SEHNR and CDR2 FQNEAQ (reference sequence). The CDR3 runs 15 residues. CDR3 protein: CASSARTGVGYEQYF. The CDR3 DNA is TGTGCCAGCAGCGCCCGGACAGGGGTTGGCTACGAGCAGTACTTC.